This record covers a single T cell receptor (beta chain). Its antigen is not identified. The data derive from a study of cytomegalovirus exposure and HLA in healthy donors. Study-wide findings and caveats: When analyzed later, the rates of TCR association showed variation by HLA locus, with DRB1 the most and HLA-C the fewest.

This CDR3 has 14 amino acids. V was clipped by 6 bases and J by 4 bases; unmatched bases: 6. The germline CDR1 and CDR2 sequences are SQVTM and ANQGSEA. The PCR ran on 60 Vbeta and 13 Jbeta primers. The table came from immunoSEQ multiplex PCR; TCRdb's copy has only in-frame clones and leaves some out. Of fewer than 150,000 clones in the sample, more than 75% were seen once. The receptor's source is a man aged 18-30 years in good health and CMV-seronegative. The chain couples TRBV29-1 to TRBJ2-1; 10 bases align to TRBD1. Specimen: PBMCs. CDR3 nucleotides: TGCAGCGTGGGGGGACAGGGGAGATACAATGAGCAGTTCTTC. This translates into CSVGGQGRYNEQFF.